This is a list of T cell receptor beta chains from one sample in a study of blood T cells in healthy people across ages. TCRdb recomputed calls from the 5' RACE reads with MiXCR, one row per CDR3 protein. The sample records some 1.4 million distinct CDR3 sequences, 35% to 45% being singletons. Sequenced sample: blood. These receptors were collected from a young woman in good health. Both conserved end residues are part of each CDR3. D genes are given only for firm matches. A clone size is listed for some rows: how often the clone was seen (once, few, many), or a class if it is expanded.

>TRBJ2-1|-|-|TRBV19
TGTGCCAGTAGTATAGTGGGGCACAATGAGCAGTTCTTC
CASSIVGHNEQFF
>TRBJ1-2|-|-|TRBV6-5
TGTGCCAGCAGGAGGGACGGATACTATGGCTACACCTTC
CASRRDGYYGYTF
>TRBJ2-7|-|-|TRBV6-1
TGTGCCAGCAAGCAAGAGCAGGCGTCATACTCCTACGAGCAGTACTTC
CASKQEQASYSYEQYF
>TRBJ2-3|-|few|TRBV7-9
TGTGCCAGCAGCTCCAAGGTCGGACAGATCAATGACACAGATACGCAGTATTTT
CASSSKVGQINDTDTQYF
>TRBJ1-5|-|-|TRBV20-1
TGCAGTGCACAACGGGGGCCCCCAAATCAGCCCCAGCATTTT
CSAQRGPPNQPQHF
>TRBJ2-1|TRBD2|-|TRBV18
TGTGCCAGCTCACCACAATCCAGCGGGGGCCCCAGCTCCTACAATGAGCAGTTCTTC
CASSPQSSGGPSSYNEQFF
>TRBJ2-5|-|few|TRBV27
TGTGCCAGCAGTTTAGACGGTGGGTACCCGGGGACCCAGTACTTC
CASSLDGGYPGTQYF
>TRBJ2-1|-|-|TRBV4-2
TGTGCCAGCAGCCAAGTAATGGGTTACAATGAGCAGTTCTTC
CASSQVMGYNEQFF
>TRBJ2-1|TRBD2|few|TRBV4-1
TGCGCCAGCAGCCAAGATCGCGGGAGGGCCCGGGATGAGCAGTTCTTC
CASSQDRGRARDEQFF
>TRBJ1-1|-|-|TRBV6-6
TGTGCCAGCAGCCGAACTCAGGGTCTGAACACTGAAGCTTTCTTT
CASSRTQGLNTEAFF
>TRBJ2-3|TRBD1|-|TRBV20-1
TGCAGTGCTTCGGGACAGGGGTACGATACGCAGTATTTT
CSASGQGYDTQYF
>TRBJ1-5|-|-|TRBV29-1
TGCAGCGTTCAAGATGGGGGGGTTCAGCCCCAGCATTTT
CSVQDGGVQPQHF
>TRBJ1-1|-|few|TRBV7-9
TGTGCCAGCAGCTCATCAGGCCAGAACACTGAAGCTTTCTTT
CASSSSGQNTEAFF
>TRBJ1-2|TRBD1|few|TRBV7-2
TGTGCCAGCAGCTTAGAGGGGACAGGGGGGTTCTATGGCTACACCTTC
CASSLEGTGGFYGYTF
>TRBJ2-7|-|few|TRBV10-3
TGTGCCATCAGTGAGTATTCAGGGTTCTACGAGCAGTACTTC
CAISEYSGFYEQYF
>TRBJ2-5|-|few|TRBV20-1
TGCAGTGCTAGAGATGGGGGGCCGGGGGAGACCCAGTACTTC
CSARDGGPGETQYF
>TRBJ1-6|-|-|TRBV9
TGTGCCAGTGGAAAGGGAGATTCACCCCTCCACTTT
CASGKGDSPLHF
>TRBJ2-1|TRBD2|-|TRBV2
TGTGCCAGCAGCGAAACGGGACTAGCGGGATTGAATGAGCAGTTCTTC
CASSETGLAGLNEQFF
>TRBJ2-1|-|-|TRBV12-3/TRBV12-4
TGTGCCAGCAGTAAGAGACTAGATTCCTACAATGAGCAGTTCTTC
CASSKRLDSYNEQFF
>TRBJ1-1|-|few|TRBV7-8
TGTGCCAGCAGCTTAGTAACGCTGGCTGAAGCTTTCTTT
CASSLVTLAEAFF
>TRBJ1-1|-|-|TRBV18
TGTGCCAGCTCAGCCTCAGGGGCCACTGAAGCTTTCTTT
CASSASGATEAFF
>TRBJ2-7|-|few|TRBV27
TGTGCCAGCAGTTTATCCCAGGCAGGAAGCTACGAGCAGTACTTC
CASSLSQAGSYEQYF
>TRBJ1-5|-|-|TRBV7-2
TGTGCCAGCAGCATTACAGGGACCCAGCCCCAGCATTTT
CASSITGTQPQHF
>TRBJ1-2|-|-|TRBV6-5
TGTGCCAGCAGTTACTCGGCAAACGGGGACTATGGCTACACCTTC
CASSYSANGDYGYTF
>TRBJ2-1|-|few|TRBV5-1
TGCGCCAGCAGCTTGTCAGTGGACGGGAATGAGCAGTTCTTC
CASSLSVDGNEQFF
>TRBJ2-2|-|-|TRBV4-2
TGTGCCAGCAGCCAAGATACCCAGGGAACCGGGGAGCTGTTTTTT
CASSQDTQGTGELFF
>TRBJ2-1|TRBD2|once|TRBV10-2
TGCGCCAGCAGCCCAGGACTAGCGGGGGGGCGCGAGCAGTTCTTC
CASSPGLAGGREQFF
>TRBJ2-7|-|-|TRBV6-1
TGTGCCGGCACCTCTAGCGCTCGCGAGCAGTACTTC
CAGTSSAREQYF
>TRBJ2-3|TRBD2|-|TRBV9
TGTGCCAGCAGCGTAGGAATTAGCGGGCCCACAGATACGCAGTATTTT
CASSVGISGPTDTQYF
>TRBJ2-2|-|-|TRBV9
TGTGCCAGCAGCGTAACTAGATCGACCGGGGAGCTGTTTTTT
CASSVTRSTGELFF
>TRBJ2-7|TRBD2|few|TRBV7-9
TGTGCCAGCAGCCCGGGACTAGAGGGAGTCTACGAGCAGTACTTC
CASSPGLEGVYEQYF
>TRBJ2-7|-|-|TRBV5-1
TGCGCCAGCAGCTTAGAGTCCCAGTACTTC
CASSLESQYF
>TRBJ2-7|-|few|TRBV4-1
TGCGCCAGCAGCCAAGCTGAGGGACTCTACGAGCAGTACTTC
CASSQAEGLYEQYF
>TRBJ2-1|TRBD2|-|TRBV3-1
TGTGCCAGCAGCCAAGGGTACTCCAGCGGGGGGGCTAGAGAAAATGAGCAGTTCTTC
CASSQGYSSGGARENEQFF
>TRBJ2-3|TRBD2|-|TRBV6-6
TGTGCCAGCAGTTCGGGACTAGTACCCTATTCACAAGATACGCAGTATTTT
CASSSGLVPYSQDTQYF